This passage covers 3 T cell receptor beta chains from one sample sequenced in a study of human T cells and chemical hapten exposure. One entry per CDR3 protein, called by TCRdb with MiXCR from the 5' RACE reads. Of about 140,000 distinct CDR3 sequences listed, 4.1% are singletons. Unseparated into fractions, whole blood served as the source from which total RNA was extracted. The receptors here all came from a female donor in good health.

This clonotype was seen many times. The rearrangement joins TRBV3-1 to TRBJ2-7; D is unclear. Germline V gene data show CDR1 as LGHDT and CDR2 as YNNKEL (reference sequence). V lost 1 base to trimming and J lost 6 bases, with 4 bases between them. The CDR3 is made up of 11 amino acids. CDR3: CASSQAVEQYF. CDR3 sequence (DNA): TGTGCCAGCAGCCAAGCGGTCGAGCAGTACTTC.

This clonotype was counted between two and nine times. The chain links TRBV15 to TRBJ2-5, with D tentatively TRBD2 (7 bases). V lost 0 bases to trimming and J lost 0 bases, with 20 bases between them. The CDR3 has 19 residues. Germline-derived CDR1 and CDR2 are LNHNV and YYDKDF (reference sequence). CDR3: CATSRDPLLGRGNQETQYF. DNA of the CDR3: TGTGCCACCAGCAGAGATCCCCTTTTGGGGAGGGGGAACCAAGAGACCCAGTACTTC. Looking up the rest from reference TRBV15 and TRBJ2-5 gives the full variable domain: DAMVIQNPRYQVTQFGKPVTLSCSQTLNHNVMYWYQQKSSQAPKLLFHYYDKDFNNEADTPDNFQSRRPNTSFCFLDIRSPGLGDTAMYLCATSRDPLLGRGNQETQYFGPGTRLLVL.

This clonotype was counted many times. This rearrangement joins TRBV19 to TRBJ1-5; TRBD1 matches at 7 bases. J was trimmed by 0 bases and V by 4 bases; bases with no gene match: 6. Germline lookup yields CDR1 LNHDA and CDR2 SQIVND (reference sequence). The CDR3 extends over 16 amino acids. This chain's CDR3 is CASSNPGTDSNQPQHF. In DNA, the CDR3 is TGTGCCAGTAGTAATCCCGGGACAGATAGCAATCAGCCCCAGCATTTT. Drawing the rest from reference TRBV19 and TRBJ1-5, the complete variable domain is DGGITQSPKYLFRKEGQNVTLSCEQNLNHDAMYWYRQDPGQGLRLIYYSQIVNDFQKGDIAEGYSVSREKKESFPLTVTSAQKNPTAFYLCASSNPGTDSNQPQHFGDGTRLSIL.